The next 2 T cell receptor beta chains were all read from a single sample in a study of OX40 agonist ivuxolimab in advanced cancers. The data were produced by immunoSEQ multiplex PCR, yet TCRdb's version contains in-frame clones alone and is incomplete. The table includes tens of thousands of clones, about 90% detected once. Sequenced here: CD4+ or CD8+ T cells sorted from blood, sampled in a trial of the OX40 agonist ivuxolimab. All receptors derive from an adult with an advanced solid tumor such as melanoma, head and neck, liver or kidney cancer.

This chain connects TRBV6-5 to TRBJ1-4; D call uncertain. Germline V gene sequence: CDR1 MNHEY, CDR2 SVGAGI. There are 15 residues in the CDR3. The V end was cut by 6 bases, the J end by 3 bases, with 14 bases between. The CDR3 spells CASRRKAAANEKLFF. CDR3 nucleotides: TGTGCCAGCAGGAGAAAGGCTGCGGCTAATGAAAAACTGTTTTTT.

The rearrangement uses TRBV2 and TRBJ1-5, with D unresolved. Trimming stripped 6 bases from V and 0 bases from J, with 12 bases between. In germline, CDR1 is SNHLY, CDR2 FYNNEI. The CDR3 has 15 amino acids. As DNA, the CDR3 is TGTGCCAGCAGGACCGGGATCTATAGCAATCAGCCCCAGCATTTT. Amino acids: CASRTGIYSNQPQHF.